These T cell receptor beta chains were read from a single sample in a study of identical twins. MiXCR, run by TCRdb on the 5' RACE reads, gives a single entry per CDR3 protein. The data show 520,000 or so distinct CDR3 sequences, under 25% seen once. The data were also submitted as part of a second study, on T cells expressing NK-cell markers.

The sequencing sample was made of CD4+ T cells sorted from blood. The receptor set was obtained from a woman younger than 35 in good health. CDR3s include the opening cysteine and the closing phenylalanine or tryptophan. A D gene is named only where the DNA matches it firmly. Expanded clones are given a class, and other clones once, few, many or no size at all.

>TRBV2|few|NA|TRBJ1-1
CASLANTEAFF
TGTGCCAGCCTAGCGAACACTGAAGCTTTCTTT
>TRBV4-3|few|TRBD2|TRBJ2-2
CASSQGAGLAGISGELFF
TGCGCCAGCAGCCAAGGCGCAGGGCTAGCGGGAATAAGCGGGGAGCTGTTTTTT
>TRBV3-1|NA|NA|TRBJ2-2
CASSQWGRKNTGELFF
TGTGCCAGCAGCCAATGGGGAAGGAAAAACACCGGGGAGCTGTTTTTT
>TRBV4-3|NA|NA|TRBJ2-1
CASSQALNNEQFF
TGCGCCAGCAGCCAAGCCCTTAACAATGAGCAGTTCTTC
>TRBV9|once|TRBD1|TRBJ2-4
CASSVGTGMDIQYF
TGTGCCAGCAGCGTAGGGACAGGTATGGACATTCAGTACTTC
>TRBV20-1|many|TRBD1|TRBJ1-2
CSGGGQMANYGYTF
TGCAGTGGCGGGGGACAGATGGCTAACTATGGCTACACCTTC
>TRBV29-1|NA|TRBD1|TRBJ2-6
CSVESGTGLSGANVLTF
TGCAGCGTAGAGTCCGGGACAGGGCTCTCTGGGGCCAACGTCCTGACTTTC
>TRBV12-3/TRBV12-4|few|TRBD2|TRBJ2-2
CASSLSGGDGELFF
TGTGCCAGCAGTTTGTCGGGGGGTGACGGGGAGCTGTTTTTT
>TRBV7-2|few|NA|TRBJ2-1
CASSLLQLYNEQFF
TGTGCCAGCAGCTTATTACAGCTATACAATGAGCAGTTCTTC
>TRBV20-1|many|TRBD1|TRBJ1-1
CSARGFRQGNTEAFF
TGCAGTGCTAGGGGTTTTCGACAGGGGAACACTGAAGCTTTCTTT
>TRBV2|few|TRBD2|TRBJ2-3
CASTVLAGGIADTQYF
TGTGCCAGCACCGTCTTAGCGGGAGGGATTGCAGATACGCAGTATTTT
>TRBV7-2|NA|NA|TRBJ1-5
CASSFTGNSNQPQHF
TGTGCCAGCAGCTTTACAGGGAATAGCAATCAGCCCCAGCATTTT
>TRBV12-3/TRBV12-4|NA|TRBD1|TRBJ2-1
CASSPRQGTHNEQFF
TGTGCCAGCAGTCCTCGACAGGGGACCCACAATGAGCAGTTCTTC
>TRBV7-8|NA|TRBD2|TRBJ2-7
CASSAAGQHSYEQYF
TGTGCCAGCAGCGCAGCGGGGCAGCACTCCTACGAGCAGTACTTC
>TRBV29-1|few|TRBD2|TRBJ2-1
CSVDRLAGVLEQFF
TGCAGCGTAGACCGACTAGCGGGAGTACTTGAGCAGTTCTTC
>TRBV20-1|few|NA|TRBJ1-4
CSARGDEKLFF
TGCAGTGCTAGAGGTGACGAAAAACTGTTTTTT
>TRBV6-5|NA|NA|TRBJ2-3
CASSYLGDTDTQYF
TGTGCCAGCAGTTACTTAGGCGATACAGATACGCAGTATTTT
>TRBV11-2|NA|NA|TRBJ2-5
CASSYPAGIDETQYF
TGTGCCAGCAGCTACCCGGCAGGGATTGACGAGACCCAGTACTTC
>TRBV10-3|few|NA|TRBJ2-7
CAIRDGGYEQYF
TGTGCCATAAGGGACGGTGGCTACGAGCAGTACTTC
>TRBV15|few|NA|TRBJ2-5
CATSRPLGGQETQYF
TGTGCCACCAGCAGACCCCTGGGCGGTCAAGAGACCCAGTACTTC
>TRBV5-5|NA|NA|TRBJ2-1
CASSFPVAEQFF
TGTGCCAGCAGCTTTCCAGTGGCTGAGCAGTTCTTC
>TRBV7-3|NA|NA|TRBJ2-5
CASARGAQSETQYF
TGTGCCAGCGCCCGGGGGGCCCAATCAGAGACCCAGTACTTC
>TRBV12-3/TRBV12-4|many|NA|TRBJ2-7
CASSLGGQEQYF
TGTGCCAGCAGTTTAGGAGGACAGGAGCAGTACTTC
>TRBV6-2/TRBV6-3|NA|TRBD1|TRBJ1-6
CASSNRGPDSPLHF
TGTGCCAGCTCGAACAGGGGGCCGGATTCACCCCTCCACTTT
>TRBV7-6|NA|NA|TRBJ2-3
CASSFGALVVTDTQYF
TGTGCCAGCAGCTTTGGTGCTTTAGTGGTCACAGATACGCAGTATTTT
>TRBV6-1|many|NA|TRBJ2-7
CASSGTASYEQYF
TGTGCCAGCAGTGGGACGGCCTCCTACGAGCAGTACTTC
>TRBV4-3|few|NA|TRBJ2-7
CASSQDLDNEQYF
TGCGCCAGCAGCCAAGATCTTGACAACGAGCAGTACTTC
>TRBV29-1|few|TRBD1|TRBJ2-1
CSLYSGDRGQNSNEQFF
TGCAGCCTCTATAGCGGGGACAGGGGGCAAAATTCCAATGAGCAGTTCTTC
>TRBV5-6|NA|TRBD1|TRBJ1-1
CASHGTAFLLNTEAFF
TGTGCCAGCCACGGGACAGCCTTCCTTCTGAACACTGAAGCTTTCTTT
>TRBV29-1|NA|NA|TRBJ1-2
CSVDKDGYTF
TGCAGCGTGGACAAGGATGGCTACACCTTC
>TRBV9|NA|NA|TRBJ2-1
CASSPAYPSNEQFF
TGTGCCAGCAGCCCCGCCTATCCTAGCAATGAGCAGTTCTTC
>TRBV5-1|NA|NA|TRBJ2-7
CASSPLYRESYEQYF
TGCGCCAGCAGCCCACTTTACAGGGAATCCTACGAGCAGTACTTC
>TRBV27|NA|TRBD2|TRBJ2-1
CASSLSRGDRNEQFF
TGTGCCAGCAGTTTGTCCCGGGGGGATAGAAATGAGCAGTTCTTC